Described below is a single T cell receptor (beta chain) sequence and its context. Its target antigen remains unknown. No clone much larger than this one lies a single base away; base qualities are absent. The CDR3, cysteine through phenylalanine, is 12 amino acids long. Of the read, only the CDR3 DNA is kept; its 36 bases are in frame from base 1. Per the germline V gene (reference sequence), LNHDA is the CDR1 and SQIVND is the CDR2. Trimming at the junction amounts to 6 bases on V and 2 bases on J, and the germline ends lie 8 bases apart. Flow cytometry had shown CD8+CD57+ cell expansion in the patients selected for sequencing. All patients had severe acquired aplastic anemia diagnosed by International Study of Aplastic Anemia and Agranulocytosis and Camitta criteria. No patient had received any therapy when blood was sampled. In the study, sorted CD4+ and CD8+ blood T cells from patients with severe aplastic anemia and from healthy subjects underwent deep sequencing of TCR repertoires. Patients were enrolled under clinicaltrials.gov protocols 00001620, 01623167, 00001397, 00071045, 00081523 and 00961064 in the USA. Ficoll-Paque density gradient centrifugation was used to isolate peripheral blood mononuclear cells. Before DNA extraction, CD4+ and CD8+ T cells were sorted with FACS or magnetic beads.

The data were taken from a study of CD8+CD57+ T cells in acquired aplastic anemia (dated by TCRdb to 2016 to 2018). In terms of the full investigation: Extracted DNA from sorted CD4+ and CD8+ cells averaged approximately 3 ug, ranging from roughly 0.17 to 27.4 ug. A CD8+CD57+ expansion meant a frequency higher than the mean frequency seen in healthy subjects.

What the study reported, not specific to this receptor: Roughly 30 CD8+ CDR3 sequences were found to be shared between patients and controls, but these sequences appeared to be highly expressed in patients and within the immunodominant clones of the patients. CD8+ Simpson's diversity did not differ significantly between patients and healthy controls (P=0.060).

Genomic DNA served as template for TCR beta VDJ combination and CDR3 sequence profiling. An Illumina HiSeq 2000 was the platform used for TCR repertoire sequencing. In the source study's methods: TRBV/TRBJ rearrangement plots, CDR3 size and DJ length profiles, and Simpson's diversity index were used to assess repertoires. Whichever DNA sequence was most abundant in the deep sequencing data was defined as the immunodominant clone. CDR3 amino acid sequences were screened for sharing across subjects and compared with published repertoires and the VDJdb database. TCRdb trimmed public reads at Q25 via fastp, called clones via MiXCR and kept in-frame beta chains. Rows are combined by CDR3 protein, so each entry shows the most common genes and DNA. TCRdb's processing, not the authors' own work, is the source of the V and J calls. This sample lists 120,000 or so distinct CDR3 sequences; almost 40% were detected once. About 2.4% of the sample rests with the top ten.

The source material was sorted CD4+, CD8+, or CD8+CD57+ T cells (not recorded which) from PBMCs. The receptor comes from a human donor with aplastic anemia. The chain uses TRBV19 and TRBJ2-7; the D segment may tentatively be TRBD1 or TRBD2, each giving 5 matched bases. The DNA sequence is as follows: TGTGCCAGTAGAGGGACCACCTACGAGCAGTACTTC. Its translation reads: CASRGTTYEQYF.